Shown below are 20 T cell receptor beta chains from a single sample sequenced in a study of regulatory T cells in long-lasting Graves disease. CDR3-region Arm-PCR and iRepertoire HTBI primers produced the TCR beta libraries. A single record per CDR3 protein comes from TCRdb applying MiXCR to the multiplex PCR reads. The sample carries 350,000 to 500,000 distinct CDR3 sequences, approximately 16% recorded once. Noted time point: newly diagnosed GD, antithyroid drugs for less than 3 months. PBMC RNA was the source of the TCR library. The same sample was also used in a study of T cells in Graves' hyperthyroidism and ophthalmopathy.

The material was peripheral blood mononuclear cells (PBMCs), obtained at new diagnosis, from a patient treated with antithyroid drugs. These receptors originate from a woman under 30 with Graves disease.

This clonotype was observed many times. The gene calls are TRBV24-1 and TRBJ1-2; 7 bases agree with TRBD1. The CDR3 is made up of 14 amino acids. The V segment lost 4 bases and the J segment 7 bases; nucleotides outside the gene matches: 8. Looked up from germline, CDR1 is KGHDR and CDR2 is SFDVKD. CDR3 sequence reads: CATSDRDRAAGYTF. CDR3 bases: TGTGCCACCAGTGACAGAGACAGGGCCGCTGGCTACACCTTC.

This clonotype occurred many times. The chain has TRBV7-9 and TRBJ2-1; 8 bases fit TRBD2. V gave up 2 bases and J gave up 4 bases; unmatched junction bases: 13. The CDR3 extends over 18 amino acids. The germline V gene encodes CDR1 SEHNR and CDR2 FQNEAQ (reference sequence). The CDR3 bases are TGTGCCAGCAGCTTAAATCGCCCCGGGACTAGACCTTACAATGAGCAGTTCTTC. Translation gives CASSLNRPGTRPYNEQFF.

Ten or more counts support this clonotype. The chain combines TRBV6-2 or TRBV6-3 with TRBJ2-4; D not certain. V gave up 3 bases and J gave up 0 bases, with 12 bases separating them. Germline values: CDR1 MNHEY, CDR2 SVGEGT. The CDR3 has 16 residues. This CDR3 is CASSYSCPLAKNIQYF. Here the CDR3 DNA reads TGTGCCAGCAGTTATTCGTGTCCGTTAGCCAAAAACATTCAGTACTTC.

The rearrangement links TRBV20-1 to TRBJ2-7; the D gene could be TRBD1 or TRBD2 (5 bases each). Germline CDR1 reads DFQATT; CDR2 reads SNEGSKA (reference sequence). This CDR3 comprises 13 residues. The CDR3 DNA follows: TGCAGCGCGTCGGGGCTTGGAGGCTACGAGCAGTACTTC. This sequence encodes CSASGLGGYEQYF.

This chain uses TRBV7-9 with TRBJ1-5, with D unresolved. V lost 4 bases and J 7 bases, leaving 8 bases between the germline ends. This CDR3 has 12 amino acids. The germline CDR1 and CDR2 sequences are SEHNR and FQNEAQ (reference sequence). CDR3 bases: TGTGCCAGCAGCTCCGGAGACCAGCCCCAGCATTTT. Amino acid sequence: CASSSGDQPQHF.

This clonotype was counted a few times. The chain links TRBV12-3 or TRBV12-4 to TRBJ2-7; TRBD1 agrees at 8 bases. CDR3 length equals 12 residues. Trimming at V came to 5 bases and at J to 12 bases, leaving 9 bases not matched to a gene. This CDR3 reads CASSNPGQALYF. The CDR3, as DNA: TGTGCCAGCAGTAACCCGGGACAGGCTCTGTACTTC.

This clonotype was picked up many times. The chain combines TRBV18 with TRBJ2-2; perhaps D is TRBD1 or TRBD2 (5 bases each). Germline CDR1 KGHSH, CDR2 LQKENI. The V end lost 3 bases, the J end lost 0 bases, and 11 bases lay between the germline ends. This CDR3 has 16 amino acids. The CDR3 loop is CASSPGQTTNTGELFF. The CDR3 DNA is TGTGCCAGCTCACCGGGGCAGACTACGAACACCGGGGAGCTGTTTTTT.

This clonotype was seen only a few times. The chain has TRBV29-1 and TRBJ2-1; D tentatively fits TRBD1 or TRBD2 (5 bases each). The CDR3 is made up of 10 amino acids. Germline V gives CDR1 SQVTM, CDR2 ANQGSEA. V was clipped by 3 bases and J by 15 bases, with 12 bases between them. Here the CDR3 reads CSVEGDPLFF. CDR3 bases: TGCAGCGTTGAGGGGGACCCTCTGTTCTTC.

This clonotype was detected ten times or more. V is TRBV28 and J is TRBJ2-1, with TRBD2 identical over 7 bases. The CDR3 runs 15 residues. In germline, CDR1 is MDHEN, CDR2 SYDVKM. Trimming removed 3 bases from V and 3 bases from J; junction bases left unmatched: 5. This CDR3 reads CASSFGGTIYNEQFF. The CDR3 DNA reads as TGTGCCAGCAGTTTCGGCGGGACTATCTACAATGAGCAGTTCTTC.

This clonotype was counted many times. CDR3 nucleotide sequence: TGCAGTGCTAGCGTAGGACTAGCGGTATACAATGAGCAGTTCTTC. Protein: CSASVGLAVYNEQFF. The V gene is TRBV20-1, the J gene TRBJ2-1; 10 nucleotides line up with TRBD2. Trimming at V came to 3 bases and at J to 4 bases, leaving 6 bases not matched to a gene. The CDR3 spans 15 residues. Germline V gives CDR1 DFQATT, CDR2 SNEGSKA (reference sequence).

This clonotype was detected many times. The chain combines TRBV6-1 with TRBJ1-2; tentatively, D is TRBD1 (6 bases). V shed 7 bases and J shed 4 bases, with 13 bases lying between them. The length of the CDR3 is 13 residues. CDR1 and CDR2 (germline): MNHNS, SASEGT. Written as DNA, the CDR3 is TGTGCCAGCACTTTTGACAGGCTCTATGGCTACACCTTC. As protein: CASTFDRLYGYTF.

This clonotype was counted ten times or more. The rearrangement joins TRBV9 to TRBJ2-1, with 13 nucleotides matching TRBD2. Germline lookup yields CDR1 SGDLS and CDR2 YYNGEE. The CDR3 has 16 residues. Unmatched junction bases numbered 9, after V lost 4 bases and J lost 8 bases. The CDR3 spells CASSRGGLAGEDEQFF. Written as DNA, the CDR3 is TGTGCCAGCAGCAGAGGAGGACTAGCGGGAGAAGATGAGCAGTTCTTC.

This clonotype showed up many times. The chain joins TRBV30 to TRBJ2-2; D remains unclear. Per germline, CDR1 GTSNPN and CDR2 SVGIG (reference sequence). The V end lost 0 bases, the J end lost 5 bases, and 4 bases lay between the germline ends. CDR3 length equals 12 residues. DNA of the CDR3: TGTGCCTGGAGTGTACAGACCGGGGAGCTGTTTTTT. It yields the protein CAWSVQTGELFF.

A few counts support this clonotype. Here the CDR3 DNA reads TGCAGTGCGGGACAGGGGGCGGTCGGCGGGGAGCTGTTTTTT. Translation gives CSAGQGAVGGELFF. This chain joins TRBV20-1 and TRBJ2-2, with 12 bases aligning to TRBD1. V lost 6 bases to trimming and J lost 7 bases; unmatched junction nucleotides: 6. CDR3 length: 14 residues. Germline CDR1 DFQATT, CDR2 SNEGSKA (reference sequence).

The rearrangement joins TRBV4-3 to TRBJ2-7; D is undetermined. Per germline, CDR1 LGHNA and CDR2 YSLEER. V lost 0 bases and J lost 4, with 13 bases in between. This CDR3 has 15 amino acids. CDR3: CASSQDSGRIYEQYF. DNA for the CDR3: TGCGCCAGCAGCCAAGACAGTGGCAGGATTTACGAGCAGTACTTC.

In this sample, this clonotype turned up a few times. The rearrangement links TRBV10-1 to TRBJ2-1; D might be TRBD2 (5 bases). The CDR3 spans 16 residues. V lost 4 bases, J lost 3 bases, and 16 bases lay in between. CDR1 WNHNN and CDR2 SYGVQD come from the germline V gene (reference sequence). The CDR3 nucleotides read TGCGCCAGCAGTGGACGAGGGAAGGACCACTACAATGAGCAGTTCTTC. Translated: CASSGRGKDHYNEQFF.

The sample holds many counts of this clonotype. The chain carries TRBV30 and TRBJ2-5; D call uncertain. V was shortened by 5 bases and J by 2 bases, with 9 bases between the two germline ends. The CDR3 is 12 amino acids. CDR1 is GTSNPN and CDR2 is SVGIG in the germline V gene (reference sequence). CDR3 amino acids: CAWSFSQETQYF. The CDR3 bases are TGTGCCTGGTCGTTTAGTCAAGAGACCCAGTACTTC.

Worth noting for this clonotype: It may be a read error: a sequence one base away is much more abundant. Because it lacks the conserved phenylalanine or tryptophan at the end, this CDR3 is likely a read error. The rearrangement joins TRBV7-9 to TRBJ2-7; no clear D gene. Trimming took 5 bases from V and 4 from J, leaving 12 bases between them. This CDR3 has 13 amino acids. Germline assignment: CDR1 SEHNR and CDR2 FQNEAQ (reference sequence). This CDR3 reads CASSPKGRYEQYL. The CDR3 nucleotides read TGTGCCAGCAGCCCAAAGGGCCGGTACGAGCAGTACTTA.

Note on this clonotype: It may be a read error: a sequence one base away is much more abundant. The CDR3 DNA sequence: TGTGCCAGCAGTGGAACCACCGGGGAGCTGTTTTTT. It translates to CASSGTTGELFF. The chain combines TRBV2 with TRBJ2-2; D ambiguous. The germline V and J ends were trimmed by 4 bases and 4 bases, with 4 bases remaining between them. From germline, CDR1 is SNHLY and CDR2 FYNNEI. The CDR3 totals 12 residues.

The rearrangement uses TRBV6-9 and TRBJ2-1; D remains unclear. Per the germline V gene, CDR1 is MNHGY and CDR2 is SVAAGI. The CDR3 covers 11 residues. The V end was cut by 3 bases, the J end by 10 bases, with 7 bases between. CDR3 amino acids: CASSYLEEQFF. In DNA form, the CDR3 reads TGTGCCAGCAGTTACTTGGAAGAGCAGTTCTTC.